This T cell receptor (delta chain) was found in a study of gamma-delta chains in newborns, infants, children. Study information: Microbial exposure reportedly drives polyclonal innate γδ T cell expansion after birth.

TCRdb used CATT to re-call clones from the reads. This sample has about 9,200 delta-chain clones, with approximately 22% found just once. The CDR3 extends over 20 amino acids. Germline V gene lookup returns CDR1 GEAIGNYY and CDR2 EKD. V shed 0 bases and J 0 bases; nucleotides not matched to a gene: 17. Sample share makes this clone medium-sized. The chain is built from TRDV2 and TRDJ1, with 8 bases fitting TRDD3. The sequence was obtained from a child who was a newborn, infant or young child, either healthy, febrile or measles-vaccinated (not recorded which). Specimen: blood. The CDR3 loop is CACDTLLGVKPSKYTDKLIF. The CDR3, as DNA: TGTGCCTGTGACACCTTACTGGGGGTTAAGCCCTCCAAGTACACCGATAAACTCATCTTT.